This entry lists 2 T cell receptor beta chains sequenced from one sample in a study of quantifying T cell responses using KT2 cells. Looking at the study overall: Reverse transcription used primers in the TCR alpha and beta constant regions.

The cDNA 3' end received a ligated oligonucleotide with a UMI. The first PCR ran approximately 4 cycles with an equimolar RC1.1 and RC1.2 beta primer mix. TCRdb used MiXCR to reprocess the UMI-ligation and nested PCR reads, holding one entry per CDR3 protein. Of about 41,000 distinct CDR3 sequences listed, over 15% were seen once; the top ten hold approximately 40%. Material for sequencing was PBMCs spiked with cells of the T cell clone KT2. The origin of the receptors is a human donor.

The sample holds one count of this clonotype. The rearrangement joins TRBV20-1 to TRBJ2-1; unclear D gene. V was cut by 1 base and J by 0 bases, with 1 base left in between. CDR3 size: 12 residues. The germline gives CDR1 DFQATT, CDR2 SNEGSKA (reference sequence). In DNA, the CDR3 is TGCAGTGCTAGAGTCTCCTACAATGAGCAGTTCTTC. Translating it yields CSARVSYNEQFF.

In its sample, this clonotype was seen a few times. The CDR3 sequence is CASSQGIRPDTLHF. The DNA of the CDR3 is TGTGCCAGCAGCCAAGGCATCAGGCCGGACACCCTCCACTTT. The chain has TRBV3-1 and TRBJ1-6; D possibly corresponds to TRBD1 (5 bases). V was shortened by 1 base and J by 14 bases, with 15 bases between the two germline ends. The CDR3 runs 14 residues. Germline V lookup: CDR1 LGHDT, CDR2 YNNKEL (reference sequence).